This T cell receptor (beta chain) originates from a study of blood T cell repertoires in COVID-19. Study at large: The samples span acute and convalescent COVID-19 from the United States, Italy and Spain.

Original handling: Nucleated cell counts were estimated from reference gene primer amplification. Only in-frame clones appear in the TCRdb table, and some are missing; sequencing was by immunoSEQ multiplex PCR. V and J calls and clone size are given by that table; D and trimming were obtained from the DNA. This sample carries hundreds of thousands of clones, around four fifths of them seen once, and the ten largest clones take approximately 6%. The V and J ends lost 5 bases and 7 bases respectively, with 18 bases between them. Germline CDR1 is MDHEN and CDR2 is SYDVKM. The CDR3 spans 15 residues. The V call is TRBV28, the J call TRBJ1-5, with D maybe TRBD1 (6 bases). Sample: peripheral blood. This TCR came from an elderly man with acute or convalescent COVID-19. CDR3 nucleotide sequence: TGTGCCAGCAGTGATTTGAGGGGGTTCGGGCAGCCCCAGCATTTT. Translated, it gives CASSDLRGFGQPQHF.